This TCR beta chain is drawn from a study of graft-versus-host responses after intestinal transplantation. Sequencing was performed with immunoSEQ multiplex PCR; in TCRdb, only in-frame clones are kept and a portion is missing. The table has some 22,000 clones, roughly 90% seen once. The CDR3 spans 14 residues. Germline CDR1 is LNHDA and CDR2 is SQIVND (reference sequence). V was clipped by 3 bases and J by 5 bases, with 13 bases between them. V usage is TRBV19 and J usage is TRBJ1-1, with D unclear. The sample consisted of PBMCs, taken 39 to 40 days after intestinal transplant. The TCR comes from a human patient who received an intestinal transplant, so some T cells may come from the graft donor. DNA of the CDR3: TGTGCCAGTAGTATCGGGTCGGGGAGGACTGAAGCTTTCTTT. The encoded protein is CASSIGSGRTEAFF. The complete variable domain, with remaining parts taken from reference TRBV19 and TRBJ1-1, reads DGGITQSPKYLFRKEGQNVTLSCEQNLNHDAMYWYRQDPGQGLRLIYYSQIVNDFQKGDIAEGYSVSREKKESFPLTVTSAQKNPTAFYLCASSIGSGRTEAFFGQGTRLTVV.